Sequencing of this T cell receptor (beta chain) was carried out in a study of CD8 T cells in Susac syndrome. The patients serving as multiple sclerosis controls were treatment-naive. They had stable or active relapsing-remitting disease and fulfilled revised McDonald criteria. The RNA, about 0.5 to 1 ug, was put through reverse transcription using random hexamers. Across 54 Vbeta and 13 Jbeta, TCR beta CDR3 was amplified with immunoSEQ multiplex PCR. TCRdb reanalysed the immunoSEQ multiplex PCR reads using MiXCR and keeps one entry per CDR3 protein. The sample has over 130,000 distinct CDR3 sequences; approximately 95% are singletons. This CDR3 is 13 amino acids long. The V end was cut by 5 bases, the J end by 2 bases, with 13 bases between. Germline V gene data show CDR1 as GTSNPN and CDR2 as SVGIG (reference sequence).

Source material: CD4+ T cells from PBMCs. This chain links TRBV30 with TRBJ2-7; D is perhaps TRBD1 (5 bases). The origin of this receptor is a human donor with multiple sclerosis. CDR3 DNA: TGTGCCTGGGGGCCTGGACACACCTACGAGCAGTACTTC. Translation: CAWGPGHTYEQYF.